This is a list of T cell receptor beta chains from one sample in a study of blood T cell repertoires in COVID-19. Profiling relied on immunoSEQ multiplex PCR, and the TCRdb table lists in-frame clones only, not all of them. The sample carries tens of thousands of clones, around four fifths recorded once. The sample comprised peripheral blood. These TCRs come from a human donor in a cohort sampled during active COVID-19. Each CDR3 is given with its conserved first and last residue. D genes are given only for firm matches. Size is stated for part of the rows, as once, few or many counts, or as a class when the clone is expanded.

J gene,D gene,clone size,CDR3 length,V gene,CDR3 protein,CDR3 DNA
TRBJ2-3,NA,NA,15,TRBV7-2,CASSLRVTSTDTQYF,TGTGCCAGCAGCTTGCGGGTTACTAGCACAGATACGCAGTATTTT
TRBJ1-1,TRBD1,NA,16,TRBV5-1,CASSLAPGTGDPPAFF,TGCGCCAGCAGCTTGGCCCCCGGGACAGGGGACCCTCCCGCTTTCTTT
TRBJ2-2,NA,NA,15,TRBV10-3,CAISETYGQTGELFF,TGTGCCATCAGTGAGACCTACGGACAGACCGGGGAGCTGTTTTTT
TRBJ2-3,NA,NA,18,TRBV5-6,CASSSNSGQVGGTDTQYF,TGTGCCAGCAGCTCGAACTCCGGACAGGTCGGAGGGACAGATACGCAGTATTTT
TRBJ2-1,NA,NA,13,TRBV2,CASSVLPIDEQFF,TGTGCCAGCAGTGTGCTACCTATCGATGAGCAGTTCTTC
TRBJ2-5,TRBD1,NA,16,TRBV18,CASSPLGQGAGETQYF,TGTGCCAGCTCACCTTTGGGACAGGGAGCGGGAGAGACCCAGTACTTC
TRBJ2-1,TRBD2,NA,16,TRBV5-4,CASSSRSSGDYNEQFF,TGTGCCAGCAGCTCTCGGTCTAGCGGGGACTACAATGAGCAGTTCTTC
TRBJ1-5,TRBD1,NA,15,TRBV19,CASSGTAHSNQPQHF,TGTGCCAGTAGTGGGACAGCTCATAGCAATCAGCCCCAGCATTTT
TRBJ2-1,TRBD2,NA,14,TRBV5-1,CASSRSGGYNEQFF,TGCGCCAGCAGTCGTAGCGGGGGGTACAATGAGCAGTTCTTC
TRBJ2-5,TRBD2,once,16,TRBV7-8,CASSPLTGLAVETQYF,TGTGCCAGCAGCCCCCTAACGGGACTAGCTGTGGAGACCCAGTACTTC
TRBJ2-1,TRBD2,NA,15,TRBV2,CASSEFLADYNEQFF,TGTGCCAGCAGTGAATTCCTAGCGGACTACAATGAGCAGTTCTTC
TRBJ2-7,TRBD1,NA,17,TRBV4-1,CASSQEGPGTGVDEQYF,TGCGCCAGCAGCCAAGAAGGGCCCGGGACAGGGGTGGACGAGCAGTACTTC
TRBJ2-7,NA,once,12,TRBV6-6,CASSAGSVEQYF,TGTGCCAGCAGTGCCGGGAGCGTGGAGCAGTACTTC
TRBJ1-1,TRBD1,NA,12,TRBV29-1,CSGGQTNTEAFF,TGCAGCGGGGGACAGACGAACACTGAAGCTTTCTTT
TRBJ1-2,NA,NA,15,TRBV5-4,CASSLWSAGNYGYTF,TGTGCCAGCAGCTTGTGGTCGGCGGGGAACTATGGCTACACCTTC
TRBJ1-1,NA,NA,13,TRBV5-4,CASSSGQNTEAFF,TGTGCCAGCAGCTCGGGACAGAACACTGAAGCTTTCTTT
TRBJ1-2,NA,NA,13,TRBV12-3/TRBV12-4,CASTLTTSGHYTF,TGTGCCAGCACCCTCACCACTTCAGGGCACTACACCTTC
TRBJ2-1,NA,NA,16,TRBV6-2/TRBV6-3,CASSYVGRARPHEQFF,TGTGCCAGCAGTTACGTCGGGCGGGCCAGGCCCCATGAGCAGTTCTTC
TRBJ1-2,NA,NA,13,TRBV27,CASRQDRNYGYTF,TGTGCCAGCAGGCAGGACAGAAACTATGGCTACACCTTC
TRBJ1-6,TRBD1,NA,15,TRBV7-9,CASSLETGYNSPLHF,TGTGCCAGCAGCTTAGAGACAGGGTATAATTCACCCCTCCACTTT
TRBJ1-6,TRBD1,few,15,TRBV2,CASSAFGQDNSPLHF,TGTGCCAGCAGCGCCTTCGGACAGGATAATTCACCCCTCCACTTT
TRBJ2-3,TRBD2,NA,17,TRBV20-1,CSASLAGGRGSGDTQYF,TGCAGTGCTAGTTTGGCGGGAGGGCGGGGGAGTGGAGATACGCAGTATTTT
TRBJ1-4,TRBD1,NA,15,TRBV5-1,CASSLSEQGIEKLFF,TGCGCCAGCAGCTTGAGTGAACAGGGGATTGAAAAACTGTTTTTT
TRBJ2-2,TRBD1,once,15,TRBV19,CASSIGTGPAGELFF,TGTGCCAGTAGTATAGGGACAGGGCCTGCCGGGGAGCTGTTTTTT
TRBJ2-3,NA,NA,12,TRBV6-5,CASSYAGNTQYF,TGTGCCAGCAGTTACGCAGGGAATACGCAGTATTTT